This T cell receptor beta chain was identified in a study of T-cell reconstitution after alpha-beta-depleted transplantation in children. Study-level results: Several hundred expanded graft clones reportedly were the source of alpha-beta T cells about two months after transplant. Recipient T cells and thymic progenitors that survived were the source of the high TCRbeta diversity seen at day 60 in some patients. T cells produced anew were the main source of T-cell counts and diversity one year after transplant.

Library preparation (for TCRbeta) was performed with unique molecular identifiers. Via MiXCR, TCRdb re-called the PCR reads, giving one row per CDR3 protein. The sample shows about 980,000 distinct CDR3 sequences, 25% to 35% of them seen only once. There are 16 residues in the CDR3. V lost 0 bases, J lost 1 base, and 2 bases stayed unmatched. CDR1 is LNHNV, CDR2 YYDKDF, per germline (reference sequence). This clonotype was seen more than once but under ten times. The antigen is unknown. This clonotype originated in a boy under two years old who had a stem cell transplant for SCID, so the T cells may come from the graft donor. The chain carries TRBV15 and TRBJ2-1, with TRBD2 identical over 8 bases. The sequencing used PBMCs, mostly from graft donor cells, collected 360 days after TCRalphabeta/CD19-depleted stem cell transplant. In DNA form, the CDR3 reads TGTGCCACCAGCAGAGAACGCGGGGGGTCCTACAATGAGCAGTTCTTC. This encodes CATSRERGGSYNEQFF.